This T cell receptor (beta chain) was captured by sequencing in a study of CD4 and CD8 cells across lung adenocarcinoma regions. CDR1 is SGHAT and CDR2 is FQNNGV in the germline V gene. The CDR3 is 17 amino acids. TCRdb re-called the PCR reads with MiXCR, one entry per CDR3 protein. Of about 4,400 distinct CDR3 sequences in the sample, 40% to 60% are singletons; the top ten hold about a sixth. The source is a female donor with lung adenocarcinoma. The CD4 and CD8 labels of this study may be unreliable. The genes are TRBV11-2 and TRBJ2-1; 11 nucleotides match TRBD1. The J call may not be correct, given that the DNA end is closer to TRBJ2-5. Sequencing used CD4+ T cells from the center of a lung tumor. The CDR3 loop reads CASSLDARDRGQETQYF. The DNA of the CDR3 is TGTGCCAGCAGCTTAGATGCCCGGGACAGGGGGCAAGAGACCCAGTACTTC.